Listed below are T cell receptor beta chains from one sample, sequenced in a study of Graves' ophthalmopathy and Graves' hyperthyroidism. TCRdb fed the multiplex PCR reads into MiXCR, producing one record per CDR3 protein. The data hold about 210,000 distinct CDR3 sequences, with 25% to 30% observed a single time. The sequencing input was peripheral blood. The receptors come from a man aged 45-65 years with Graves' ophthalmopathy. CDR3s include the opening cysteine and the closing phenylalanine or tryptophan. The D gene is left open where the match is weak. Where a row states a size, it is once, few, many or the class of an expanded clone; other rows omit it.

J	size	D	V	DNA	CDR3
TRBJ2-2	many	TRBD1	TRBV7-3	TGTGCCAGCAGCGGAGACAGGGTTGAGAACACCGGGGAGCTGTTTTTT	CASSGDRVENTGELFF
TRBJ2-7	many	TRBD2	TRBV6-5	TGTGCCAGCAGTTACGCCCGTAGCGGGAGGGTGGGAGAGCAGTACTTC	CASSYARSGRVGEQYF
TRBJ2-2	many	-	TRBV27	TGTGCCAGCAGTTTATCGATCGGGGCCTCCGGGGAGCTGTTTTTT	CASSLSIGASGELFF
TRBJ2-7	many	-	TRBV12-3/TRBV12-4	TGTGCCAGCAGTACCGGGGCAGGAGGCGACGAGCAGTACTTC	CASSTGAGGDEQYF
TRBJ2-7	-	TRBD2	TRBV28	TGTGCCAGCATTTCTAGCGGCTCTTTCTACGAGCAGTACTTC	CASISSGSFYEQYF
TRBJ2-5	many	-	TRBV6-2/TRBV6-3	TGTGCCAGCAGTATCAGGACAGACCAAGAGACCCAGTACTTC	CASSIRTDQETQYF
TRBJ1-2	-	-	TRBV6-1	TGTGCCAGCAGGGACAGAAAATATGGCTACACCTTC	CASRDRKYGYTF
TRBJ1-1	-	-	TRBV30	TGTGCCTGGAGTATGGGAAACACTGAAGCTTTCTTT	CAWSMGNTEAFF
TRBJ2-2	many	TRBD1	TRBV19	TGTGCCAGTGGAACAGGGGGTTCCAACGGGGAGCTGTTTTTT	CASGTGGSNGELFF
TRBJ2-5	many	-	TRBV19	TGTGCCAGCTCTCGACATGACCAAGAGACCCAGTACTTC	CASSRHDQETQYF
TRBJ2-2	many	-	TRBV27	TGTGCCAGCAGTTGGGCAGGGACCGGGGAGCTGTTTTTT	CASSWAGTGELFF
TRBJ1-5	many	TRBD1	TRBV29-1	TGCAGCCCCGGGACAGATAGCAATCAGCCCCAGCATTTT	CSPGTDSNQPQHF
TRBJ1-5	many	-	TRBV6-6	TGTGCCAGCCGGAGGGATGGAAAACCATATGGCAATCAGCCCCAGCATTTT	CASRRDGKPYGNQPQHF